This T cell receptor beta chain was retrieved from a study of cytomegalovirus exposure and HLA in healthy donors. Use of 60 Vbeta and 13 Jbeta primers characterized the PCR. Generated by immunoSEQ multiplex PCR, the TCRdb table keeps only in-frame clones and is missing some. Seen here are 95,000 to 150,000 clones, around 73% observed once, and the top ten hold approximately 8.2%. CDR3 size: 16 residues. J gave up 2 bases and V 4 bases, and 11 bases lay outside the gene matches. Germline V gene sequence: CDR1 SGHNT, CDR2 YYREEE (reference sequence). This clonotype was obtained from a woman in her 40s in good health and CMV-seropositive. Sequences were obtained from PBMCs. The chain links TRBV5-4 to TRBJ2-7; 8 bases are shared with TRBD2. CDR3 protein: CASSPSSSGGTYEQYF. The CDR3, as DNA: TGTGCCAGCAGCCCCTCGAGCAGCGGGGGAACCTACGAGCAGTACTTC. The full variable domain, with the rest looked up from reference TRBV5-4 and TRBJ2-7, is ETGVTQSPTHLIKTRGQQVTLRCSSQSGHNTVSWYQQALGQGPQFIFQYYREEENGRGNFPPRFSGLQFPNYSSELNVNALELDDSALYLCASSPSSSGGTYEQYFGPGTRLTVT.